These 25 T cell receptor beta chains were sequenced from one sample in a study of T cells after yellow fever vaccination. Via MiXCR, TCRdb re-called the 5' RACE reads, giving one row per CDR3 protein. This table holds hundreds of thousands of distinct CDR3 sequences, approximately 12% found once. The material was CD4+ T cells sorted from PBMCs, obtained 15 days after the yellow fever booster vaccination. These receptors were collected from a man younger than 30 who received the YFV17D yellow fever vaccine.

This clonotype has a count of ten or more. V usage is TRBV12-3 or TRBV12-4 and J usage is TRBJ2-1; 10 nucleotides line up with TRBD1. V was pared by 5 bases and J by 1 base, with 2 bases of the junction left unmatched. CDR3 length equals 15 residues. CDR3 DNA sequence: TGTGCCAGCAGTCAGGACAGGGGGTCCTACAATGAGCAGTTCTTC. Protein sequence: CASSQDRGSYNEQFF.

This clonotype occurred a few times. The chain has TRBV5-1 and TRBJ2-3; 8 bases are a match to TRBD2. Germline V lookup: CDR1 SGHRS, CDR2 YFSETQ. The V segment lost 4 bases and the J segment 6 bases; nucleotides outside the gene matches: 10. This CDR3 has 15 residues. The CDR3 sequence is CASSREGSQRDTQYF. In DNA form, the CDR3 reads TGCGCCAGCAGCCGGGAGGGGTCCCAGAGGGATACGCAGTATTTT.

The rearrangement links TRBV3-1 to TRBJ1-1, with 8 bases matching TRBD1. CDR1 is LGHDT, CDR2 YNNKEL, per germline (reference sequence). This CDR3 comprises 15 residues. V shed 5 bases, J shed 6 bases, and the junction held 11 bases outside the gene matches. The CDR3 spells CASSGVVDRAAEAFF. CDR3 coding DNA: TGTGCCAGCAGCGGCGTGGTGGACAGGGCCGCTGAAGCTTTCTTT. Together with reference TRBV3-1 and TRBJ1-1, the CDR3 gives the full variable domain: DTAVSQTPKYLVTQMGNDKSIKCEQNLGHDTMYWYKQDSKKFLKIMFSYNNKELIINETVPNRFSPKSPDKAHLNLHINSLELGDSAVYFCASSGVVDRAAEAFFGQGTRLTVV.

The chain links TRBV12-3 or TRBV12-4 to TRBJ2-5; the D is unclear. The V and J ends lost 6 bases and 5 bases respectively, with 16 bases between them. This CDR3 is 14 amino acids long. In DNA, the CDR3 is TGTGCCAGCAGCCCTACCGGGTCCGGGGAGACCCAGTACTTC. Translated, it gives CASSPTGSGETQYF.

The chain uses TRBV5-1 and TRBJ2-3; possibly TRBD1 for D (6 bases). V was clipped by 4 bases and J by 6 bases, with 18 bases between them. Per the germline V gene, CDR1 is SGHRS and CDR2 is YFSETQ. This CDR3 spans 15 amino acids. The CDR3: CASSDGQLEGDTQYF. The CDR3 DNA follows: TGCGCCAGCAGCGACGGACAGTTGGAAGGTGATACGCAGTATTTT.

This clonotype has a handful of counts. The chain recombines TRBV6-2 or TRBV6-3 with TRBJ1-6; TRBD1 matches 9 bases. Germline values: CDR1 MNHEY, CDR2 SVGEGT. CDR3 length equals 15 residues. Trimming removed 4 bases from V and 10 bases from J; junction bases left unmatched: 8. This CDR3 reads CASSSRQGVGSPLHF. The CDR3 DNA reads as TGTGCCAGCAGTTCCAGACAGGGGGTCGGCTCACCCCTCCACTTT.

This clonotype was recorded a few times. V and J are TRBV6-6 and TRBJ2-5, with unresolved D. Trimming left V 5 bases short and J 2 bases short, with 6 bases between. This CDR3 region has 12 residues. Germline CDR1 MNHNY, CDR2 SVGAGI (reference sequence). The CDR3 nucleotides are TGTGCCAGCAGTCAGACGCAAGAGACCCAGTACTTC. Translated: CASSQTQETQYF.

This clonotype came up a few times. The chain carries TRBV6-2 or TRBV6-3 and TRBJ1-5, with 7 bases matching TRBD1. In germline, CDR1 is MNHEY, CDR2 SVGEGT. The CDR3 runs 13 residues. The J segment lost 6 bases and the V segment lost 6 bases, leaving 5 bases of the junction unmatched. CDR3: CASSLTGFQPQHF. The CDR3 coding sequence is TGTGCCAGCAGCTTGACAGGGTTTCAGCCCCAGCATTTT.

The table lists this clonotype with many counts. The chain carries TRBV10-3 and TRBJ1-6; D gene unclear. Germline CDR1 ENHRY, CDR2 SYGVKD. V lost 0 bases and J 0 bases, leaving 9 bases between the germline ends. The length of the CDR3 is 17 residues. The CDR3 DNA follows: TGTGCCATCAGTGAGTCCGGCGTTAGCTCCTATAATTCACCCCTCCACTTT. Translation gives CAISESGVSSYNSPLHF.

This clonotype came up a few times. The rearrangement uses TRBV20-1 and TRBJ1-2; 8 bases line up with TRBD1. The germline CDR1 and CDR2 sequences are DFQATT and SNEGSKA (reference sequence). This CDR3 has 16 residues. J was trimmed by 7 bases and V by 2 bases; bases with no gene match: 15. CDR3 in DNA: TGCAGTGCTAGACCGAGAGACAGGGGAGTTTCCGCTGGCTACACCTTC. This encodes CSARPRDRGVSAGYTF.

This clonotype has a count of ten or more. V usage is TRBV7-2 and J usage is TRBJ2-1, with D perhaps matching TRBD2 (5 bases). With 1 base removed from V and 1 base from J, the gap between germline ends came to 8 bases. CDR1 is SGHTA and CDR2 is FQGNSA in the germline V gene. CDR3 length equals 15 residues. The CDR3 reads CASSLERSSYNEQFF. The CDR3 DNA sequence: TGTGCCAGCAGCTTAGAGCGGTCTTCCTACAATGAGCAGTTCTTC. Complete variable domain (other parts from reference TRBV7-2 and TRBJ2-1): GAGVSQSPSNKVTEKGKDVELRCDPISGHTALYWYRQSLGQGLEFLIYFQGNSAPDKSGLPSDRFSAERTGGSVSTLTIQRTQQEDSAVYLCASSLERSSYNEQFFGPGTRLTVL.

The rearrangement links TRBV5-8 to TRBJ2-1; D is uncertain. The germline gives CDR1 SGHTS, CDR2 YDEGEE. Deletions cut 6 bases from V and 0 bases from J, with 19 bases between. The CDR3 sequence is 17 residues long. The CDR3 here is CASTPRSGLSSYNEQFF. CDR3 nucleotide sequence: TGTGCCAGCACCCCGCGTTCAGGCCTTAGCTCCTACAATGAGCAGTTCTTC.

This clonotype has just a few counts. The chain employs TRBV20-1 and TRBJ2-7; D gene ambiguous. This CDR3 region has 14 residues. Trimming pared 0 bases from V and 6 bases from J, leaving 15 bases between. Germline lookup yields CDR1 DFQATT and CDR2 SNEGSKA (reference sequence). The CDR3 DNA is TGCAGTGCTAGAGATCGCCGAGAGATGGGCGAGCAGTACGTC. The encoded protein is CSARDRREMGEQYV.

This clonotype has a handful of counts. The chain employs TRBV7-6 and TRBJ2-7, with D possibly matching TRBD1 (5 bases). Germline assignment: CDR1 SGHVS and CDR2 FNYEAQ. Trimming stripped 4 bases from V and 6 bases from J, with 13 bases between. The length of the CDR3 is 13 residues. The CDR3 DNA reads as TGTGCCAGCAGCTCCCCCAGGGTTCGCGAGCAGTACTTC. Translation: CASSSPRVREQYF.

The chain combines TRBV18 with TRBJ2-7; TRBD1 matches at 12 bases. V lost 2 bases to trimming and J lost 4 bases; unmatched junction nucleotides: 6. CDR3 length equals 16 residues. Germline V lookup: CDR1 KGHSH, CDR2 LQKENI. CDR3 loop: CASSPTRDRGLYEQYF. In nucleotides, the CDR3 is TGTGCCAGCTCACCAACCCGGGACAGGGGGCTATACGAGCAGTACTTC.

The CDR3: CASSGGLQDTIYF. CDR3 in DNA: TGTGCCAGCAGTGGGGGGCTCCAAGACACCATATATTTT. The V gene is TRBV2, the J gene TRBJ1-3, with D maybe TRBD1 (6 bases). This CDR3 has 13 residues. V lost 4 bases and J lost 8, with 12 bases in between. CDR1 is SNHLY, CDR2 FYNNEI, per germline.

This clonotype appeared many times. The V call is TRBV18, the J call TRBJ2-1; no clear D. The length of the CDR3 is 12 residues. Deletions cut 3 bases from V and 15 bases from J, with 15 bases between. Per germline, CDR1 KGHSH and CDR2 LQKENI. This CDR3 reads CASSPLNPKGFF. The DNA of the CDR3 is TGTGCCAGCTCACCCCTTAACCCGAAGGGGTTCTTC. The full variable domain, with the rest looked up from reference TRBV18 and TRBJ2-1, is NAGVMQNPRHLVRRRGQEARLRCSPMKGHSHVYWYRQLPEEGLKFMVYLQKENIIDESGMPKERFSAEFPKEGPSILRIQQVVRGDSAAYFCASSPLNPKGFFGPGTRLTVL.

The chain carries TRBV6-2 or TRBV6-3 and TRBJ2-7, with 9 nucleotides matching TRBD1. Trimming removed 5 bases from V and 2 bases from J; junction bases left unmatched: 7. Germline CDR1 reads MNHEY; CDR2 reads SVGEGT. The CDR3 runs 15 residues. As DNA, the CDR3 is TGTGCCAGCAGTGGCCGGGGGACAGGGACCTACGAGCAGTACTTC. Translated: CASSGRGTGTYEQYF.

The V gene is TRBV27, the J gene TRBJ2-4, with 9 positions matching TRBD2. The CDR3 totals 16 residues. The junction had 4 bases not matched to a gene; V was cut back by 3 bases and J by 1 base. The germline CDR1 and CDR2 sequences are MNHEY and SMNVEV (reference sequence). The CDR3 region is CASSFSSGVAKNIQYF. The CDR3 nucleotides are TGTGCCAGCAGTTTTTCTAGCGGGGTGGCCAAAAACATTCAGTACTTC.

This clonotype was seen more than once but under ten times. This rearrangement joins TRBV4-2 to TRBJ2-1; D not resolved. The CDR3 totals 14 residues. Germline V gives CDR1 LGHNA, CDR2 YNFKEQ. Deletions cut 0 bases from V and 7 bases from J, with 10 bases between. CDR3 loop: CASSQDYGPNEQFF. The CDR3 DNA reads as TGTGCCAGCAGCCAAGATTACGGCCCGAATGAGCAGTTCTTC.

Here the CDR3 DNA reads TGTGCCAGCAGTATCGAAGGACAGGGCCTAGCCTACGAGCAGTACGTC. Its translation is CASSIEGQGLAYEQYV. J is TRBJ2-7 and V is TRBV6-1, with 8 bases matching TRBD1. The CDR3 covers 16 residues. Germline V gives CDR1 MNHNS, CDR2 SASEGT. V trimming: 5 bases; J trimming: 2 bases; junction bases outside the gene matches: 11.

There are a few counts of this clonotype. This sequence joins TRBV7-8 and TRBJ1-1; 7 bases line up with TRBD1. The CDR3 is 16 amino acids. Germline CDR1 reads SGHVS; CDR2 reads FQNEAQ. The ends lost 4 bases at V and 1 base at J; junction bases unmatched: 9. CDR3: CASSYPLGGENTEAFF. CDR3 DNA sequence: TGTGCCAGCAGCTACCCCCTAGGGGGCGAGAACACTGAAGCTTTCTTT.

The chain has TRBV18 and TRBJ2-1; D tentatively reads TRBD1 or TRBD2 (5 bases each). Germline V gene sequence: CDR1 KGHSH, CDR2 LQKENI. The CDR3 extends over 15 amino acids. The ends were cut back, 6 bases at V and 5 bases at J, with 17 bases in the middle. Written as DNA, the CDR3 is TGTGCCAGCTCCAAGGGACGGACCTCTGACAATGAGCAGTTCTTC. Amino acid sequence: CASSKGRTSDNEQFF.

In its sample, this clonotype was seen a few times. The CDR3 nucleotides are TGTGCCAGCAGCTTAGTCTTGTCCGGGGGGCTTGCAGATACGCAGTATTTT. Amino acids: CASSLVLSGGLADTQYF. The rearrangement uses TRBV7-2 and TRBJ2-3; D may be TRBD2 (7 bases). Trimming removed 1 base at V and 4 bases at J, with 18 bases between. Germline CDR1 reads SGHTA; CDR2 reads FQGNSA. This CDR3 spans 17 amino acids.

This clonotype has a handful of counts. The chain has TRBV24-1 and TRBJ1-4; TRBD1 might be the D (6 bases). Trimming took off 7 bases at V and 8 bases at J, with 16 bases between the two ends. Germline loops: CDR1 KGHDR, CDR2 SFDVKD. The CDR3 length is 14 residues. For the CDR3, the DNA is TGTGCCACCAGCACCGGGACAACCGGCGAAAAACTGTTTTTT. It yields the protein CATSTGTTGEKLFF.